What follows are 26 T cell receptor beta chains derived from one specimen sequenced in a study of T cell responses to AZD1222 COVID-19 vaccine. Generated by immunoSEQ multiplex PCR, the TCRdb table keeps only in-frame clones and is missing some. Counted here are roughly 150,000 clones, less than 95% occurring once; the ten biggest clones make up approximately 4.4%. Specimen: peripheral blood, collected on day 0 of AZD1222 vaccination. Source of these receptors: an adult in good health.

This rearrangement joins TRBV24-1 to TRBJ1-2, with a tentative D call TRBD1 (6 bases). The CDR3 is 15 residues long. V gave up 4 bases and J gave up 6 bases, with 17 bases separating them. The germline gives CDR1 KGHDR, CDR2 SFDVKD. This CDR3 is CATSDPTKQGDGYTF. The CDR3 DNA is TGTGCCACCAGTGACCCTACGAAACAGGGAGATGGCTACACCTTC.

The chain couples TRBV4-2 to TRBJ2-4; 11 bases map to TRBD2. V was clipped by 3 bases and J by 8 bases; unmatched bases: 12. In germline, CDR1 is LGHNA, CDR2 YNFKEQ. The CDR3 runs 17 residues. This CDR3 reads CASSHFMTSGTSDIQYF. CDR3 DNA: TGTGCCAGCAGCCATTTCATGACTAGCGGGACGTCGGACATTCAGTACTTC.

The chain is built from TRBV7-8 and TRBJ2-2; TRBD2 aligns across 10 bases. Germline values: CDR1 SGHVS, CDR2 FQNEAQ. The V and J ends lost 7 bases and 0 bases, in that order; junction bases with no gene match: 5. The CDR3 covers 16 residues. CDR3 amino acids: CASTPLAGANTGELFF. In DNA, the CDR3 is TGTGCCAGCACCCCCCTAGCGGGAGCGAACACCGGGGAGCTGTTTTTT.

DNA of the CDR3: TGTGCCAGTAGTATAGGAGGAGAATACGAGCAGTACTTC. Translating gives CASSIGGEYEQYF. The J gene is TRBJ2-7, the V gene TRBV19; D remains ambiguous. The germline V and J ends were trimmed by 1 base and 4 bases, with 8 bases remaining between them. Germline CDR1 LNHDA, CDR2 SQIVND (reference sequence). This CDR3 is built from 13 residues.

The V gene is TRBV25-1, the J gene TRBJ2-7, with D hard to call. V was cut by 6 bases and J by 5 bases, with 17 bases left in between. Germline V gene lookup returns CDR1 MGHDK and CDR2 SYGVNS. The CDR3 extends over 14 amino acids. The DNA for the CDR3 is TGTGCCAGCAGCATAGGTGGCGTCCAGGACGAGCAGTACTTC. Residues: CASSIGGVQDEQYF.

This clone was picked up a small number of times. This chain connects TRBV28 to TRBJ1-2; maybe TRBD1 (6 bases). Germline CDR1 MDHEN, CDR2 SYDVKM. This CDR3 has 13 residues. With 9 bases removed from V and 4 bases from J, the gap between germline ends came to 15 bases. The CDR3 sequence is CASTYRDIYGYTF. In nucleotides, the CDR3 is TGTGCCAGTACCTACCGGGACATCTATGGCTACACCTTC.

This clone was seen more than once but under ten times. The chain combines TRBV4-2 with TRBJ2-3; weak D call: TRBD1 (6 bases). With 0 bases removed from V and 6 bases from J, the gap between germline ends came to 22 bases. The germline CDR1 and CDR2 sequences are LGHNA and YNFKEQ. The CDR3 is 18 residues long. CDR3 sequence: CASSQDRTERRSTDTQYF. CDR3 in DNA: TGTGCCAGCAGCCAAGACCGGACAGAGAGAAGAAGTACTGATACGCAGTATTTT.

The gene calls are TRBV9 and TRBJ2-5; 9 bases fit TRBD2. J gave up 4 bases and V 2 bases, and 6 bases lay outside the gene matches. The CDR3 loop spans 15 amino acids. Germline V gene lookup returns CDR1 SGDLS and CDR2 YYNGEE. The CDR3 is CASSVRAGGLETQYF. The DNA of the CDR3 is TGTGCCAGCAGCGTTCGAGCGGGAGGATTAGAGACCCAGTACTTC.

V and J are TRBV7-2 and TRBJ1-1; TRBD1 might be the D (5 bases). The germline CDR1 and CDR2 sequences are SGHTA and FQGNSA. The CDR3 is made up of 15 amino acids. Trimming took off 4 bases at V and 1 base at J, with 13 bases between the two ends. For the CDR3, the DNA is TGTGCCAGCAGCTCAGCAGGGATAGGGAACACTGAAGCTTTCTTT. It encodes CASSSAGIGNTEAFF.

The V gene is TRBV6-4, the J gene TRBJ2-7; D remains ambiguous. There are 12 residues in the CDR3. The germline CDR1 and CDR2 sequences are MRHNA and SNTAGT. V was shortened by 0 bases and J by 6 bases, with 6 bases between the two germline ends. CDR3 residues: CASSDSPLEQYF. The CDR3 coding sequence is TGTGCCAGCAGTGACTCACCCCTCGAGCAGTACTTC.

This clone was seen once. The rearrangement joins TRBV10-2 to TRBJ2-2, with D possibly TRBD2 on 6 matching bases. CDR3 length equals 13 residues. The V and J ends lost 8 bases and 0 bases respectively, with 7 bases between them. Germline V gene sequence: CDR1 WSHSY, CDR2 SAAADI. The CDR3 DNA is TGCGCCAGCGGGACTTCGAACACCGGGGAGCTGTTTTTT. This codes for CASGTSNTGELFF.

The chain has TRBV12-3 or TRBV12-4 and TRBJ1-5; D call uncertain. The ends were cut back, 5 bases at V and 2 bases at J, with 7 bases in the middle. This CDR3 has 13 residues. The CDR3, as DNA: TGTGCCAGCAGTGTTGGGGGCAATCAGCCCCAGCATTTT. Protein sequence: CASSVGGNQPQHF.

The V and J genes are TRBV5-1 and TRBJ2-2, with TRBD1 as a possible D gene (6 bases). The V end lost 4 bases, the J end lost 6 bases, and 19 bases lay between the germline ends. The germline V gene encodes CDR1 SGHRS and CDR2 YFSETQ. The CDR3 is 16 amino acids. The CDR3 loop reads CASSRTAQGFAGELFF. CDR3 in DNA: TGCGCCAGCAGCCGTACGGCACAGGGATTCGCCGGGGAGCTGTTTTTT.

V and J are TRBV6-2 or TRBV6-3 and TRBJ2-7, with 8 bases that match TRBD1. The germline gives CDR1 MNHEY, CDR2 SVGEGT. Trimming removed 6 bases from V and 0 bases from J; junction bases left unmatched: 10. The CDR3 sequence is 16 residues long. The DNA for the CDR3 is TGTGCCAGCAGCCAGGGGACAGGCCAGTTCTCCTACGAGCAGTACTTC. It encodes CASSQGTGQFSYEQYF.

This clone was observed a few times. This chain uses TRBV19 with TRBJ1-6, with D perhaps matching TRBD1 (5 bases). Germline CDR1 reads LNHDA; CDR2 reads SQIVND (reference sequence). This CDR3 has 16 residues. V was pared by 4 bases and J by 3 bases, with 13 bases between. CDR3 protein: CASSTLLGGYNSPLHF. The CDR3 DNA reads TGTGCCAGTAGTACCCTCCTGGGGGGCTATAATTCACCCCTCCACTTT.

The chain carries TRBV12-3 or TRBV12-4 and TRBJ1-2; no clear D gene. Trimming removed 2 bases at V and 8 bases at J, with 12 bases between. The CDR3 consists of 13 residues. The CDR3 coding sequence is TGTGCCAGCAGTTTATCACAAACGGGGGGCTACACCTTC. This gives the protein CASSLSQTGGYTF.

V is TRBV29-1 and J is TRBJ1-4; possible D gene TRBD1, 5 bases. Trimming shortened V by 3 bases and J by 5 bases, and 7 bases separated the two germline ends. The CDR3 contains 12 residues. CDR1 and CDR2 from the germline V gene are SQVTM and ANQGSEA. DNA of the CDR3: TGCAGCGTTGACGGGGGAAATGAAAAACTGTTTTTT. Translated: CSVDGGNEKLFF. The variable domain in full, completed from reference TRBV29-1 and TRBJ1-4, reads SAVISQKPSRDICQRGTSLTIQCQVDSQVTMMFWYRQQPGQSLTLIATANQGSEATYESGFVIDKFPISRPNLTFSTLTVSNMSPEDSSIYLCSVDGGNEKLFFGSGTQLSVL.

The chain carries TRBV30 and TRBJ1-1; tentative D call: TRBD1 (5 bases). This CDR3 comprises 11 residues. V lost 8 bases and J 5 bases, leaving 12 bases between the germline ends. Germline loops: CDR1 GTSNPN, CDR2 SVGIG (reference sequence). CDR3 amino acids: CALKGKTEAFF. CDR3 nucleotide sequence: TGTGCCCTCAAGGGGAAAACTGAAGCTTTCTTT.

The V call is TRBV2, the J call TRBJ2-1; 14 nucleotides agree with TRBD2. The trim removed 9 bases at V and 7 bases at J, leaving 5 bases unmatched. The germline CDR1 and CDR2 sequences are SNHLY and FYNNEI. CDR3 size: 14 residues. The CDR3 protein is CARQRLAGGNEQFF. Here the CDR3 DNA reads TGTGCCAGACAAAGACTAGCGGGAGGGAATGAGCAGTTCTTC.

The CDR3 nucleotides read TGCGCCAGCACCCCCTCCTTATCCTACAATGAGCAGTTCTTC. Its translation: CASTPSLSYNEQFF. This rearrangement joins TRBV10-2 to TRBJ2-1; the D is unclear. The CDR3 sequence is 14 residues long. The germline V and J ends were trimmed by 7 bases and 1 base, with 11 bases remaining between them. Germline CDR1 and CDR2: WSHSY and SAAADI.

The J gene is TRBJ1-6, the V gene TRBV2, with D uncertain. There are 12 residues in the CDR3. The germline CDR1 and CDR2 sequences are SNHLY and FYNNEI. V was shortened by 6 bases and J by 8 bases, with 8 bases between the two germline ends. The CDR3 is CASRGWDSPLHF. For the CDR3, the DNA is TGTGCCAGCAGAGGGTGGGATTCACCCCTCCACTTT.

The V gene is TRBV10-3, the J gene TRBJ1-5, with D possibly being TRBD1 (6 bases). Looked up from germline, CDR1 is ENHRY and CDR2 is SYGVKD. The CDR3 sequence is 19 residues long. Trimming cost V 6 bases and J 5 bases, with 29 bases left between them. In nucleotides, the CDR3 is TGTGCCATCAGACCGCCCGAGAAGGCTGGGAACAGGGCTCATCAGCCCCAGCATTTT. Protein: CAIRPPEKAGNRAHQPQHF.

This chain links TRBV29-1 with TRBJ2-1; D unclear. CDR3 length: 12 residues. CDR1 and CDR2 (germline): SQVTM, ANQGSEA. The V and J ends lost 1 base and 2 bases respectively, with 3 bases between them. The CDR3 coding sequence is TGCAGCGTTGAAGCCACCTACAATGAGCAGTTCTTC. It encodes CSVEATYNEQFF.

This clone has just a few counts. One end of the junction does not line up with germline, which may come from a read error. The chain has TRBV7-7 and TRBJ2-7; 14 bases align to TRBD2. The germline V gene has CDR1 SSHAT and CDR2 FNYEAQ (reference sequence). The CDR3 consists of 15 residues. CDR3: CASSPGTSGSGEQYF. CDR3 nucleotide sequence: TGTGCTAGCAGCCCCGGGACTAGCGGGAGTGGGGAGCAGTACTTC. The complete variable domain, with remaining parts taken from reference TRBV7-7 and TRBJ2-7, reads GAGVSQSPRYKVTKRGQDVTLRCDPISSHATLYWYQQALGQGPEFLTYFNYEAQPDKSGLPSDRFSAERPEGSISTLTIQRTEQRDSAMYRCASSPGTSGSGEQYFGPGTRLTVT.

The rearrangement links TRBV30 to TRBJ2-2; 8 bases agree with TRBD2. Germline V gene data show CDR1 as GTSNPN and CDR2 as SVGIG (reference sequence). Trimming cost V 4 bases and J 6 bases; bases outside gene matches: 10. The CDR3 covers 15 residues. The CDR3 sequence: CAWTTTGGVSGELFF. In DNA, the CDR3 is TGTGCCTGGACCACGACGGGAGGGGTTTCCGGGGAGCTGTTTTTT.

The J gene is TRBJ1-2, the V gene TRBV7-9; 9 positions agree with TRBD1. This CDR3 contains 16 residues. Losses at the gene ends were 2 bases for V and 2 bases for J; bases not matched to a gene: 6. CDR1 SEHNR and CDR2 FQNEAQ come from the germline V gene (reference sequence). CDR3 residues: CASSLWRDRANYGYTF. CDR3 nucleotide sequence: TGTGCCAGCAGCTTATGGAGGGACAGGGCGAACTATGGCTACACCTTC.